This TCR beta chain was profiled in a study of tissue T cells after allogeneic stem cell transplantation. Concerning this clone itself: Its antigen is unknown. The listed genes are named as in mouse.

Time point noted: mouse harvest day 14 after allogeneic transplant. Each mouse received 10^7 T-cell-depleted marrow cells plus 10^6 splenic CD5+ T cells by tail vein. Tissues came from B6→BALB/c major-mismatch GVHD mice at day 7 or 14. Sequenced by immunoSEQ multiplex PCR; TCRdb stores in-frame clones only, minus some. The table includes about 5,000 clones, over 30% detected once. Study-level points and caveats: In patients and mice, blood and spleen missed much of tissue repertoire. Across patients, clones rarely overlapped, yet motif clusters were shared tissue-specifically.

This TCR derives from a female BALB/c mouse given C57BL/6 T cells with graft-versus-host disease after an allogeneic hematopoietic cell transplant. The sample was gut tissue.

The CDR3: CASSQDRDSQAPLF. CDR3 DNA, as far as it was read: TGTGCCAGCAGCCAAGATAGGGACAGCCAGGCTCCGCTT. V and J are TRBV5 and TRBJ1-5; 7 nucleotides match TRBD1. The CDR3 goes on 1 residue after the read ends, and that part is filled in from the germline J gene. This CDR3 spans 14 amino acids. V dropped 0 bases and J dropped 6; count of bases not matched to a gene: 2. Per the germline V gene, CDR1 is LGHNA and CDR2 is YNLKQL (reference sequence).